This entry lists 17 T cell receptor beta chains sequenced from one sample in a study of beta chain features in type 1 diabetes. Sequenced material consisted of expressed TCRB transcripts (all of the isolated RNA was reverse transcribed). TCRdb keeps only in-frame clones here, not all; method: immunoSEQ multiplex PCR. The sample lists some 150,000 clones, around 10% occurring once. Source material: central memory CD4+ T cells from blood. These receptors were taken from a man younger than 35 in good health.

This clone was seen a few times. The rearrangement links TRBV28 to TRBJ1-1; D is undetermined. Germline assignment: CDR1 MDHEN and CDR2 SYDVKM. There are 12 residues in the CDR3. The CDR3 bases are TGTGCTATAGCTCCGGGGAACACTGAAGCTTTCTTT. Its translation: CAIAPGNTEAFF.

This clone turned up a few times. The chain is built from TRBV29-1 and TRBJ1-2; D not certain. Per germline, CDR1 SQVTM and CDR2 ANQGSEA. The CDR3 loop spans 12 amino acids. The V end was cut by 4 bases, the J end by 2 bases, with 8 bases between. CDR3 region: CSVGHSNYGYTF. The CDR3, as DNA: TGCAGCGTTGGACACTCAAACTATGGCTACACCTTC.

Turning to this clone: A read error may produce the germline difference seen at one junction end. The chain is built from TRBV7-7 and TRBJ2-5; D unclear. The CDR3 consists of 14 residues. Per germline, CDR1 SSHAT and CDR2 FNYEAQ (reference sequence). The CDR3 loop is CASSLVSFGETQYF. The CDR3 region has the DNA TGTGCTAGCAGCTTAGTGTCGTTTGGGGAGACCCAGTACTTC.

Many counts were recorded for this clone. The rearrangement links TRBV5-1 to TRBJ1-5, with D unresolved. Per the germline V gene, CDR1 is SGHRS and CDR2 is YFSETQ. The CDR3 covers 15 residues. V lost 5 bases to trimming and J lost 4 bases, with 16 bases between them. The DNA for the CDR3 is TGCGCCAGCAGTCCCCGGGGAGTAGAAAATCAGCCCCAGCATTTT. Translating gives CASSPRGVENQPQHF.

The chain has TRBV28 and TRBJ2-5; no clear D gene. The germline V and J ends were trimmed by 1 base and 5 bases, with 5 bases remaining between them. CDR1 MDHEN and CDR2 SYDVKM come from the germline V gene. The CDR3 is 12 amino acids. The DNA of the CDR3 is TGTGCCAGCAGTTTATCGGGCGAGACCCAGTACTTC. It encodes CASSLSGETQYF.

This clone has more than one count but fewer than ten. The chain uses TRBV7-9 and TRBJ2-5; TRBD2 agrees at 8 bases. Germline CDR1 and CDR2: SEHNR and FQNEAQ (reference sequence). The length of the CDR3 is 15 residues. Unmatched junction bases numbered 7, after V lost 5 bases and J lost 2 bases. The CDR3: CASSDRTSGQETQYF. The CDR3 coding sequence is TGTGCCAGCAGCGACCGTACTAGCGGACAAGAGACCCAGTACTTC. The complete variable domain, with remaining parts taken from reference TRBV7-9 and TRBJ2-5, reads DTGVSQNPRHKITKRGQNVTFRCDPISEHNRLYWYRQTLGQGPEFLTYFQNEAQLEKSRLLSDRFSAERPKGSFSTLEIQRTEQGDSAMYLCASSDRTSGQETQYFGPGTRLLVL.

The chain uses TRBV28 and TRBJ1-2; D unresolved. Germline CDR1 and CDR2: MDHEN and SYDVKM. The CDR3 length is 13 residues. V was cut by 2 bases and J by 4 bases, with 8 bases left in between. DNA of the CDR3: TGTGCCAGCAGTTTAAGAATCGGCTATGGCTACACCTTC. This gives the protein CASSLRIGYGYTF.

This clone was detected only a few times. This rearrangement joins TRBV29-1 to TRBJ2-2; 8 bases are a match to TRBD1. The germline gives CDR1 SQVTM, CDR2 ANQGSEA. The CDR3 has 15 residues. The ends lost 7 bases at V and 1 base at J; junction bases unmatched: 8. This chain's CDR3 is CSGAGGQGNTGELFF. In DNA form, the CDR3 reads TGCAGCGGTGCTGGTGGACAGGGGAACACCGGGGAGCTGTTTTTT.

This clone appeared a few times. The chain employs TRBV7-2 and TRBJ1-1; no definite D call. CDR1 and CDR2 from the germline V gene are SGHTA and FQGNSA. The CDR3 is made up of 13 amino acids. The V end was cut by 5 bases, the J end by 1 base, with 8 bases between. In DNA, the CDR3 is TGTGCCAGCAGCCCGACAAGGAACACTGAAGCTTTCTTT. This gives the protein CASSPTRNTEAFF.

J is TRBJ2-3 and V is TRBV6-5; TRBD1 is a possible D gene (5 bases). Germline values: CDR1 MNHEY, CDR2 SVGAGI. The CDR3 is 14 residues long. Between the trimmed V and J ends, which lost 6 bases and 0 bases, there was a span of 10 bases. CDR3 sequence: CASRRQISTDTQYF. The CDR3 region has the DNA TGTGCCAGCAGGAGACAGATTAGCACAGATACGCAGTATTTT.

The chain employs TRBV2 and TRBJ2-7; 7 bases agree with TRBD1. This CDR3 is built from 12 residues. In germline, CDR1 is SNHLY, CDR2 FYNNEI. V gave up 7 bases and J gave up 3 bases; unmatched junction bases: 3. The CDR3 DNA reads as TGTGCCAGCAAGGACAGGAACTACGAGCAGTACTTC. This encodes CASKDRNYEQYF. Full variable domain (rest looked up from reference TRBV2 and TRBJ2-7): EPEVTQTPSHQVTQMGQEVILRCVPISNHLYFYWYRQILGQKVEFLVSFYNNEISEKSEIFDDQFSVERPDGSNFTLKIRSTKLEDSAMYFCASKDRNYEQYFGPGTRLTVT.

The rearrangement links TRBV19 to TRBJ2-2, with 9 bases fitting TRBD1. The CDR3 length is 15 residues. Germline-derived CDR1 and CDR2 are LNHDA and SQIVND (reference sequence). V lost 4 bases, J lost 5 bases, and 5 bases stayed unmatched. The CDR3 DNA sequence: TGTGCCAGTAGTAGGGGACAGGGTCAGACCGGGGAGCTGTTTTTT. As protein: CASSRGQGQTGELFF.

This clone was observed a handful of times. This chain connects TRBV18 to TRBJ2-7; D unclear. CDR1 is KGHSH and CDR2 is LQKENI in the germline V gene. Trimming took 2 bases from V and 1 from J, leaving 3 bases between them. CDR3 length: 12 residues. The CDR3 DNA reads TGTGCCAGCTCACCAACATCCTACGAGCAGTACTTC. It translates to CASSPTSYEQYF. Full variable domain (remainder filled in from reference TRBV18 and TRBJ2-7): NAGVMQNPRHLVRRRGQEARLRCSPMKGHSHVYWYRQLPEEGLKFMVYLQKENIIDESGMPKERFSAEFPKEGPSILRIQQVVRGDSAAYFCASSPTSYEQYFGPGTRLTVT.

J is TRBJ2-2 and V is TRBV7-2, with D possibly being TRBD1 (6 bases). The CDR3 consists of 14 residues. The V gene's germline CDR1 is SGHTA and CDR2 FQGNSA. Trimming stripped 6 bases from V and 0 bases from J, with 8 bases between. The chain's CDR3 is CASRGAPNTGELFF. The CDR3 region has the DNA TGTGCCAGCAGGGGGGCGCCGAACACCGGGGAGCTGTTTTTT.

The sample holds a few counts of this clone. The chain has TRBV4-2 and TRBJ2-1; D uncertain. Trimming removed 0 bases at V and 0 bases at J, with 9 bases between. Germline CDR1 is LGHNA and CDR2 is YNFKEQ. CDR3 length equals 16 residues. The CDR3: CASSQESAPSYNEQFF. The CDR3 bases are TGTGCCAGCAGCCAAGAGAGCGCCCCCTCCTACAATGAGCAGTTCTTC.

The chain has TRBV4-1 and TRBJ2-7, with D maybe TRBD1 (7 bases). Germline CDR1 MGHRA, CDR2 YSYEKL. V lost 3 bases and J lost 0, with 12 bases in between. The CDR3 spans 15 residues. The CDR3 here is CASSQGQGGSYEQYF. The CDR3 DNA reads as TGCGCCAGCAGCCAGGGGCAGGGGGGCTCCTACGAGCAGTACTTC.

The chain joins TRBV7-9 to TRBJ1-2; D is unresolved. Deletions cut 5 bases from V and 0 bases from J, with 7 bases between. Germline V gene sequence: CDR1 SEHNR, CDR2 FQNEAQ (reference sequence). The CDR3 has 13 amino acids. CDR3 protein: CASSQEANYGYTF. The CDR3 DNA is TGTGCCAGCAGCCAAGAAGCTAACTATGGCTACACCTTC.